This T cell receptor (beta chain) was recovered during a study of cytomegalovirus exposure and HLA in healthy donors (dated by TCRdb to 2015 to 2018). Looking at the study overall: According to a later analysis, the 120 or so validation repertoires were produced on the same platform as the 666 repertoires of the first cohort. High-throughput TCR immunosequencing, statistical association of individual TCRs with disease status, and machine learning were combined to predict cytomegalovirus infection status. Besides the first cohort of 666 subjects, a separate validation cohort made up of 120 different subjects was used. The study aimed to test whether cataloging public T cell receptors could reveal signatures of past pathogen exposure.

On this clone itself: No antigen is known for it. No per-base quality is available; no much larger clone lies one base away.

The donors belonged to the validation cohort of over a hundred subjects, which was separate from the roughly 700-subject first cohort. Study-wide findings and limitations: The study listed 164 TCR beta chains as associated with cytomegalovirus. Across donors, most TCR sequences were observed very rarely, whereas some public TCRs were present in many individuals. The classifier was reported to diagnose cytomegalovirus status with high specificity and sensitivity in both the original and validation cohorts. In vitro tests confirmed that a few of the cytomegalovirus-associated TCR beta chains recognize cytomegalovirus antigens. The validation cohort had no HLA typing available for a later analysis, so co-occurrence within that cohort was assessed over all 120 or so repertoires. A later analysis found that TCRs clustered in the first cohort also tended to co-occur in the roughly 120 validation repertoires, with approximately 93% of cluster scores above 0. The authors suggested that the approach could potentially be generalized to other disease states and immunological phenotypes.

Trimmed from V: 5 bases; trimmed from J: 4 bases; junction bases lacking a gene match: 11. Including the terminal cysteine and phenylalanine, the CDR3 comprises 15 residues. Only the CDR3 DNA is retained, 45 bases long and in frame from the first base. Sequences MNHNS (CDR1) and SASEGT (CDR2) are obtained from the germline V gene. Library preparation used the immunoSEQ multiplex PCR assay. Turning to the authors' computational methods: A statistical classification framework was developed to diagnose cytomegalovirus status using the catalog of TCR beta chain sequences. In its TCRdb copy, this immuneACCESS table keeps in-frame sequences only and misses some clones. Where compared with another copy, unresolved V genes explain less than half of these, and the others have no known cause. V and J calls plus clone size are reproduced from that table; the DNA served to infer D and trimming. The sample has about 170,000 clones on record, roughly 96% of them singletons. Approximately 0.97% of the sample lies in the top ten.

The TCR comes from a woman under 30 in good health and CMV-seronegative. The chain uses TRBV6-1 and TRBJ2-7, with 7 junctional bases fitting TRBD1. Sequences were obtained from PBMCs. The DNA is TGTGCCAGCAGTTCGGGTAAGGGGGCATCATACGAGCAGTACTTC. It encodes CASSSGKGASYEQYF.